These 16 T cell receptor beta chains came from one sample sequenced in a study of OX40 agonist ivuxolimab in advanced cancers. Some clones are missing from TCRdb's copy, which holds only in-frame ones; the method was immunoSEQ multiplex PCR. The sample has 85,000 to 130,000 clones, less than 95% seen once. Sequenced here: CD4+ or CD8+ T cells sorted from blood, sampled in a trial of the OX40 agonist ivuxolimab. These receptors were obtained from an adult with an advanced solid tumor such as melanoma, head and neck, liver or kidney cancer.

The rearrangement joins TRBV19 to TRBJ2-3; TRBD2 aligns across 10 bases. The germline CDR1 and CDR2 sequences are LNHDA and SQIVND (reference sequence). Trimming removed 3 bases from V and 9 bases from J; junction bases left unmatched: 9. CDR3 length: 15 amino acids. CDR3 in amino acids: CASSIRLAGDKTQYF. The CDR3 region has the DNA TGTGCCAGTAGTATTAGGCTAGCGGGAGATAAGACGCAGTATTTT.

This chain links TRBV11-2 with TRBJ2-1; 12 nucleotides agree with TRBD2. Germline V gene sequence: CDR1 SGHAT, CDR2 FQNNGV. J lost 6 bases, V lost 2 bases, and 8 bases had no gene match. The CDR3 runs 17 residues. In DNA, the CDR3 is TGTGCCAGCAGCTTACTTTCTAGCGGGAGGGCCCTCAATGAGCAGTTCTTC. Its translation: CASSLLSSGRALNEQFF.

The chain has TRBV29-1 and TRBJ1-1; a weak D match, TRBD1 (5 bases). The germline V gene encodes CDR1 SQVTM and CDR2 ANQGSEA. Trimming shortened V by 5 bases and J by 3 bases, and 13 bases separated the two germline ends. There are 13 residues in the CDR3. The CDR3 bases are TGCAGCGTTTTTAACGGGGGGGACACTGAAGCTTTCTTT. Amino acid sequence: CSVFNGGDTEAFF.

This clone was picked up one time. This chain uses TRBV15 with TRBJ2-5; D is perhaps TRBD2 (6 bases). V lost 3 bases and J lost 3, with 11 bases in between. The germline gives CDR1 LNHNV, CDR2 YYDKDF (reference sequence). CDR3 length: 14 residues. The CDR3 bases are TGTGCCACCAGCAGGCGTAGCGGAGAAGAGACCCAGTACTTC. Translation gives CATSRRSGEETQYF.

The V and J genes are TRBV10-3 and TRBJ1-2; 7 bases agree with TRBD1. The CDR3 runs 15 residues. The V gene end was trimmed by 2 bases and the J gene end by 5 bases; junction bases not matched to a gene: 8. Looked up from germline, CDR1 is ENHRY and CDR2 is SYGVKD. The CDR3 spells CAISEGGTASYGYTF. CDR3 nucleotide sequence: TGTGCCATCAGTGAGGGAGGGACAGCCTCGTATGGCTACACCTTC.

The rearrangement uses TRBV6-5 and TRBJ2-1; 8 nucleotides align to TRBD2. V shed 5 bases and J 6 bases; nucleotides not matched to a gene: 9. The CDR3 is 15 residues long. The germline V gene encodes CDR1 MNHEY and CDR2 SVGAGI. The CDR3, as DNA: TGTGCCAGCAGTCGTACTAGCGGACTAACCAATGAGCAGTTCTTC. This translates into CASSRTSGLTNEQFF.

Worth noting for this clone: An end of the junction differs from the germline gene, which may be a read error. The gene calls are TRBV7-6 and TRBJ2-7; tentative D call: TRBD2 (5 bases). This CDR3 region has 14 residues. CDR1 is SGHVS and CDR2 is FNYEAQ in the germline V gene. The CDR3 sequence is CAGSLNSGSYEQYF. In DNA form, the CDR3 reads TGTGCCGGCAGCCTTAACAGCGGCTCCTACGAGCAGTACTTC.

The chain has TRBV9 and TRBJ2-1; D tentatively fits TRBD1 or TRBD2 (6 bases each). CDR3 length: 15 residues. Germline loops: CDR1 SGDLS, CDR2 YYNGEE. Trimming cost V 4 bases and J 7 bases, with 18 bases left between them. In DNA form, the CDR3 reads TGTGCCAGCAGCCGCGGCGGGACATGGGGGAATGAGCAGTTCTTC. This translates into CASSRGGTWGNEQFF.

CDR3 nucleotide sequence: TGTGCCAGCAGACGGGACACCCAATACGAGCAGTACTTC. It translates to CASRRDTQYEQYF. This chain joins TRBV5-4 and TRBJ2-7; possible D gene TRBD1, 6 bases. V was shortened by 5 bases and J by 4 bases, with 13 bases between the two germline ends. The CDR3 length is 13 residues. The V gene's germline CDR1 is SGHNT and CDR2 YYREEE (reference sequence).

V and J are TRBV18 and TRBJ1-1; TRBD1 might be the D (5 bases). Germline CDR1 is KGHSH and CDR2 is LQKENI. CDR3 size: 16 residues. With 3 bases removed from V and 1 base from J, the gap between germline ends came to 15 bases. The CDR3 region has the DNA TGTGCCAGCTCACCGCTTAGTGGGGCCGGGAACACTGAAGCTTTCTTT. Its protein is CASSPLSGAGNTEAFF.

The chain employs TRBV28 and TRBJ2-7, with 9 bases matching TRBD1. From germline, CDR1 is MDHEN and CDR2 SYDVKM. V shed 5 bases and J 2 bases; nucleotides not matched to a gene: 7. The CDR3 has 15 residues. The CDR3 here is CASSQPGQGTYEQYF. DNA of the CDR3: TGTGCCAGCAGTCAACCGGGACAGGGCACCTACGAGCAGTACTTC.

The rearrangement links TRBV7-2 to TRBJ1-4, with TRBD1 as a possible D gene (5 bases). The CDR3 consists of 15 residues. Trimming took 1 base from V and 8 from J, leaving 14 bases between them. CDR1 is SGHTA and CDR2 is FQGNSA in the germline V gene. DNA for the CDR3: TGTGCCAGCAGCTTAGGAGGTCAGGGAAACGAAAAACTGTTTTTT. Protein sequence: CASSLGGQGNEKLFF.

DNA for the CDR3: TGCGCCAGCAGCCCCAGGCAAGGGGGTCAAGAGACCCAGTACTTC. As protein: CASSPRQGGQETQYF. The genes are TRBV5-1 and TRBJ2-5; possibly TRBD1 for D (6 bases). Trimming cost V 4 bases and J 2 bases, with 15 bases left between them. This CDR3 contains 15 residues. Germline V gives CDR1 SGHRS, CDR2 YFSETQ. Supplemented by reference TRBV5-1 and TRBJ2-5, the full variable domain reads KAGVTQTPRYLIKTRGQQVTLSCSPISGHRSVSWYQQTPGQGLQFLFEYFSETQRNKGNFPGRFSGRQFSNSRSEMNVSTLELGDSALYLCASSPRQGGQETQYFGPGTRLLVL.

This chain links TRBV5-8 with TRBJ2-7; D is undetermined. In germline, CDR1 is SGHTS, CDR2 YDEGEE. This CDR3 spans 11 amino acids. V shed 1 base and J shed 4 bases, with 3 bases lying between them. DNA of the CDR3: TGTGCCAGCAGCTTGATTTACGAGCAGTACTTC. Protein sequence: CASSLIYEQYF.

The gene calls are TRBV7-9 and TRBJ1-2; no clear D. The germline V gene encodes CDR1 SEHNR and CDR2 FQNEAQ (reference sequence). The CDR3 sequence is 12 residues long. The V end was cut by 9 bases, the J end by 3 bases, with 11 bases between. CDR3 sequence reads: CASSPGDYGYTF. In DNA, the CDR3 is TGTGCCAGTTCCCCTGGGGACTATGGCTACACCTTC. The full variable domain, rest sourced from reference TRBV7-9 and TRBJ1-2, is DTGVSQNPRHKITKRGQNVTFRCDPISEHNRLYWYRQTLGQGPEFLTYFQNEAQLEKSRLLSDRFSAERPKGSFSTLEIQRTEQGDSAMYLCASSPGDYGYTFGSGTRLTVV.

The J gene is TRBJ2-5, the V gene TRBV29-1, with 7 bases identical to TRBD2. CDR3 length equals 13 residues. V lost 7 bases to trimming and J lost 4 bases; unmatched junction nucleotides: 9. Per germline, CDR1 SQVTM and CDR2 ANQGSEA. The CDR3 is CSAGGSGGETQYF. The CDR3 DNA is TGCAGCGCCGGGGGATCGGGGGGAGAGACCCAGTACTTC.